The T cell receptor (beta chain) described here comes from a study of T cell changes during pregnancy in multiple sclerosis. V shed 0 bases and J shed 0 bases, with 10 bases lying between them. This CDR3 has 16 residues. From germline, CDR1 is SNHLY and CDR2 FYNNEI. Sequencing was performed with immunoSEQ multiplex PCR; in TCRdb, only in-frame clones are kept and a portion is missing. The sample holds almost 40,000 clones; 85% to 95% are singletons and the top ten take about 0.4%. The TCR sequence derives from a female donor in good health, enrolled as a control in a pregnancy study. Material: CD4+ T cells from peripheral blood mononuclear cells, obtained in the third trimester of pregnancy. The genes are TRBV2 and TRBJ2-3, with D possibly TRBD2 on 5 matching bases. The CDR3: CASSEALGLSTDTQYF. For the CDR3, the DNA is TGTGCCAGCAGTGAAGCACTCGGACTTAGCACAGATACGCAGTATTTT.